This T cell receptor (beta chain) was sequenced for a study of cytotoxic CD8 clonotypes in ibrutinib-treated CLL. Produced via immunoSEQ multiplex PCR; TCRdb's table is partial and in-frame only. Of 250,000 to 350,000 clones in the sample, around 77% were seen once. Regarding the study as a whole: Public clonotypes, found uncommonly, either contracted or stayed stable on treatment. Clonality was higher at baseline than in age-matched healthy donors and tracked circulating CD8+ T-cell counts.

Note on this clone: As yet, its antigen is unknown.

This clonotype was sampled from a human donor with chronic lymphocytic leukemia. Sample: PBMCs, taken at disease progression, from a patient treated with ibrutinib.

The CDR3 sequence is CASSLRQGIGNTEAFF. CDR3 nucleotide sequence: TGTGCCAGTAGTCTGCGACAGGGGATAGGGAACACTGAAGCTTTCTTT. V is TRBV19 and J is TRBJ1-1; 8 nucleotides align to TRBD1. Looked up from germline, CDR1 is LNHDA and CDR2 is SQIVND (reference sequence). The CDR3 length is 16 residues. J lost 1 base, V lost 5 bases, and 9 bases had no gene match. Combining the CDR3 with reference TRBV19 and TRBJ1-1 gives the whole variable domain DGGITQSPKYLFRKEGQNVTLSCEQNLNHDAMYWYRQDPGQGLRLIYYSQIVNDFQKGDIAEGYSVSREKKESFPLTVTSAQKNPTAFYLCASSLRQGIGNTEAFFGQGTRLTVV.